This section outlines one TCR beta chain sequence together with its context. Original processing notes: Reference gene primer amplification gave estimated nucleated cell counts. Sequenced by immunoSEQ multiplex PCR; TCRdb stores in-frame clones only, minus some. V, J and clone size derive from that table, while D and trimming were established from the DNA sequence. The table shows hundreds of thousands of clones, with around 85% occurring only once. The sample is drawn from a study of blood T cell repertoires in COVID-19. Study as a whole: T cells, B-cell-depleted T cells, or PBMCs supplied cDNA or gDNA.

Sequenced input: peripheral blood. The receptor comes from a man aged 50 or older with active or convalescent COVID-19.

The CDR3 sequence is CASSLTGNSYNEQFF. The DNA of the CDR3 is TGTGCCAGCAGCTTAACCGGGAACTCCTACAATGAGCAGTTCTTC. V is TRBV7-2 and J is TRBJ2-1; D is possibly TRBD2 (5 bases). The CDR3 has 15 residues. Deletions cut 2 bases from V and 0 bases from J, with 8 bases between. Germline values: CDR1 SGHTA, CDR2 FQGNSA. The variable domain in full, completed from reference TRBV7-2 and TRBJ2-1, reads GAGVSQSPSNKVTEKGKDVELRCDPISGHTALYWYRQSLGQGLEFLIYFQGNSAPDKSGLPSDRFSAERTGGSVSTLTIQRTQQEDSAVYLCASSLTGNSYNEQFFGPGTRLTVL.